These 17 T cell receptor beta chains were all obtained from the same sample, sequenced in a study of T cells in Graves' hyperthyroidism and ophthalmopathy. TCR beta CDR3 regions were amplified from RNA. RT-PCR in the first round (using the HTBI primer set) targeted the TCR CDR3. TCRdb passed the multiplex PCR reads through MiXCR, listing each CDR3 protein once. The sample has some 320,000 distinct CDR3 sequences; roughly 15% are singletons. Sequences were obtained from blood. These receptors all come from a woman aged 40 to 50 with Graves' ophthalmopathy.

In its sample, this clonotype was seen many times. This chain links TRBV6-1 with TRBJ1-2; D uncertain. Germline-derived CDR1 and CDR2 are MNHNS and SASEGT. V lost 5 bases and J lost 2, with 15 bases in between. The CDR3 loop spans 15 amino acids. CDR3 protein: CASSLSLVGNYGYTF. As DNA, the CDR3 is TGTGCCAGCAGTTTAAGTTTAGTGGGGAACTATGGCTACACCTTC.

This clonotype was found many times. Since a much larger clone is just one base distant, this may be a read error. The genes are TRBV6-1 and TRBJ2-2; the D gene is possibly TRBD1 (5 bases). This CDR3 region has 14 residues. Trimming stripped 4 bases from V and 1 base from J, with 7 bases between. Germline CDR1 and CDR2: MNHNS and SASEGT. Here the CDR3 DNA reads TGTGCCAGCAGTGTAGACAGGAACACCGGGGAGCTGTTTTTT. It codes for CASSVDRNTGELFF.

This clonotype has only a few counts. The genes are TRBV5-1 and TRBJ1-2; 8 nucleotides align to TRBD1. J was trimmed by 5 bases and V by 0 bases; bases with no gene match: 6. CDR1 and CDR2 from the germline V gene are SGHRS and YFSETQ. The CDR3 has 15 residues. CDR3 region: CASSLEPGGEYGYTF. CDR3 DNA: TGCGCCAGCAGCTTGGAACCAGGGGGCGAATATGGCTACACCTTC. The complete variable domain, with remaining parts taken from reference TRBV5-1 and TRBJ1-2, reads KAGVTQTPRYLIKTRGQQVTLSCSPISGHRSVSWYQQTPGQGLQFLFEYFSETQRNKGNFPGRFSGRQFSNSRSEMNVSTLELGDSALYLCASSLEPGGEYGYTFGSGTRLTVV.

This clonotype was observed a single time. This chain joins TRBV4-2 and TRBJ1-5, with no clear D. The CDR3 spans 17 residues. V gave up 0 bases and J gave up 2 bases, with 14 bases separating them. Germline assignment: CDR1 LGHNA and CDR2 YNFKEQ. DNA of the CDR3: TGTGCCAGCAGCCAAGATTTAGTGGGGTCGGGCAATCAGCCCCAGCATTTT. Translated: CASSQDLVGSGNQPQHF.

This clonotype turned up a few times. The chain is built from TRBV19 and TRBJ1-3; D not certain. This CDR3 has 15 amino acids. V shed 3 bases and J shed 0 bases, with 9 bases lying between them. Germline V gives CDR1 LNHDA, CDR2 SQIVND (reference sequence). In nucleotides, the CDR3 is TGTGCCAGTAGTATTTATCGGGACTCTGGAAACACCATATATTTT. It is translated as CASSIYRDSGNTIYF. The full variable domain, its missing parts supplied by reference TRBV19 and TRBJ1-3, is DGGITQSPKYLFRKEGQNVTLSCEQNLNHDAMYWYRQDPGQGLRLIYYSQIVNDFQKGDIAEGYSVSREKKESFPLTVTSAQKNPTAFYLCASSIYRDSGNTIYFGEGSWLTVV.

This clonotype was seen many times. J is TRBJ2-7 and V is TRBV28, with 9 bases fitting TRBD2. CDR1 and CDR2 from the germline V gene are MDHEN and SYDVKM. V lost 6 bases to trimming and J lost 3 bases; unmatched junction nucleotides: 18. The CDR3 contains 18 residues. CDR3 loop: CASSPYWREGPAVYEQYF. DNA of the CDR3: TGTGCCAGCAGCCCTTATTGGCGGGAGGGCCCCGCGGTCTACGAGCAGTACTTC. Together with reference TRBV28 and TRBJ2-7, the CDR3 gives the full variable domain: DVKVTQSSRYLVKRTGEKVFLECVQDMDHENMFWYRQDPGLGLRLIYFSYDVKMKEKGDIPEGYSVSREKKERFSLILESASTNQTSMYLCASSPYWREGPAVYEQYFGPGTRLTVT.

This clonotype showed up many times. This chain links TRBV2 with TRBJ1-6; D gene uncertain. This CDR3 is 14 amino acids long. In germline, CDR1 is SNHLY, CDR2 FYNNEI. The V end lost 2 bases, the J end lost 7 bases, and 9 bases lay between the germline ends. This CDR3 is CASSETVGNSPLHF. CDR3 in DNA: TGTGCCAGCAGTGAAACTGTGGGCAATTCACCCCTCCACTTT.

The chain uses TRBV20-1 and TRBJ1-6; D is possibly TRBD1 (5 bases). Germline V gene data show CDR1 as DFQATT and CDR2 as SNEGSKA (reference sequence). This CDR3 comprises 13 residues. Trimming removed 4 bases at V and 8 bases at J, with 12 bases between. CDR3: CSAKTDNHSPLHF. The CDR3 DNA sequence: TGCAGTGCTAAGACGGACAATCATTCACCCCTCCACTTT.

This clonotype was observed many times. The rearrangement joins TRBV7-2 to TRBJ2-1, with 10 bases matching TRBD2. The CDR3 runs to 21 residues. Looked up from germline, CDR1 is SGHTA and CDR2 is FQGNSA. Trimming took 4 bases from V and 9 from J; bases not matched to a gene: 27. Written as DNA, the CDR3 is TGTGCCAGCAGCTCCCGCGCCAATGAAGGACTAGCGGATGTCCTAAGGATTGAGCAGTTCTTC. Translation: CASSSRANEGLADVLRIEQFF.

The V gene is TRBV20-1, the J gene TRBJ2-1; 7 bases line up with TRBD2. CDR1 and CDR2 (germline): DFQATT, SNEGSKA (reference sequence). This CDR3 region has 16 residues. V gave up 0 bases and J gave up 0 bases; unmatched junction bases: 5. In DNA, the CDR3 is TGCAGTGCTAGAGATCTCTTAGCGGGCTCCTACAATGAGCAGTTCTTC. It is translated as CSARDLLAGSYNEQFF.

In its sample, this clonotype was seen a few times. CDR3 bases: TGTGCCAGTAGTATAGGAGGAGGCGGGGGGGCCGCAGATACGCAGTATTTT. As protein: CASSIGGGGGAADTQYF. The chain joins TRBV19 to TRBJ2-3, with 9 bases aligning to TRBD2. The CDR3 contains 17 residues. CDR1 is LNHDA, CDR2 SQIVND, per germline (reference sequence). With V trimmed by 1 base and J by 4 bases, 9 bases remained unmatched.

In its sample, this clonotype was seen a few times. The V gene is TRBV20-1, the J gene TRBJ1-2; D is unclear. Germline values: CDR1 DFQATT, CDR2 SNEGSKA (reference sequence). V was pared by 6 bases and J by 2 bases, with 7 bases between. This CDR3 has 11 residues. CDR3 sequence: CSATENYGYTF. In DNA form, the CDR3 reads TGCAGTGCAACAGAGAACTATGGCTACACCTTC.

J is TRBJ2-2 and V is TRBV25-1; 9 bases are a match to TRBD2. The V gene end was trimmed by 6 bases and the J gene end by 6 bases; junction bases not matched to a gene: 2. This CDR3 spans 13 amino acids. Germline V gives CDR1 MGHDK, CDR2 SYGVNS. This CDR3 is CASRIAGAGELFF. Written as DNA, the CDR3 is TGTGCCAGCAGAATAGCGGGAGCCGGGGAGCTGTTTTTT.

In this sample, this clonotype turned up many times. The CDR3 reads CATSRDWGATGANVLTF. The CDR3 DNA is TGTGCCACCAGCAGAGATTGGGGCGCAACTGGGGCCAACGTCCTGACTTTC. The rearrangement joins TRBV15 to TRBJ2-6; D is possibly TRBD1 (5 bases). The V end was cut by 0 bases, the J end by 2 bases, with 11 bases between. The CDR3 runs to 17 residues. Looked up from germline, CDR1 is LNHNV and CDR2 is YYDKDF (reference sequence).

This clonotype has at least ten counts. CDR3 sequence (DNA): TGTGCCAGTAGTATAGATCGGCAGGCCAGGCGGGCTTTCTTT. It is translated as CASSIDRQARRAFF. The J gene is TRBJ1-1, the V gene TRBV19; D is unclear. V dropped 0 bases and J dropped 11 bases, with 16 bases sitting between them. Germline V gene sequence: CDR1 LNHDA, CDR2 SQIVND (reference sequence). There are 14 residues in the CDR3. Full variable domain (rest looked up from reference TRBV19 and TRBJ1-1): DGGITQSPKYLFRKEGQNVTLSCEQNLNHDAMYWYRQDPGQGLRLIYYSQIVNDFQKGDIAEGYSVSREKKESFPLTVTSAQKNPTAFYLCASSIDRQARRAFFGQGTRLTVV.

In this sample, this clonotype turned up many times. CDR3 residues: CASSQERHGYTF. The CDR3 coding sequence is TGTGCCAGCAGCCAAGAGCGACACGGCTACACCTTC. This chain uses TRBV3-1 with TRBJ1-2; D is unresolved. Trimming removed 0 bases at V and 8 bases at J, with 7 bases between. The CDR3 consists of 12 residues. CDR1 is LGHDT, CDR2 YNNKEL, per germline (reference sequence).

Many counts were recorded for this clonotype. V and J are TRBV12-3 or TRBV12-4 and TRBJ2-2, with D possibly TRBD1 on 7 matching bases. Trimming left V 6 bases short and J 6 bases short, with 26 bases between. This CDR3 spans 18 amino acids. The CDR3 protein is CASSKFLGQGGVAGELFF. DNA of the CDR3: TGTGCCAGCAGCAAGTTTTTGGGGCAGGGGGGAGTTGCCGGGGAGCTGTTTTTT.